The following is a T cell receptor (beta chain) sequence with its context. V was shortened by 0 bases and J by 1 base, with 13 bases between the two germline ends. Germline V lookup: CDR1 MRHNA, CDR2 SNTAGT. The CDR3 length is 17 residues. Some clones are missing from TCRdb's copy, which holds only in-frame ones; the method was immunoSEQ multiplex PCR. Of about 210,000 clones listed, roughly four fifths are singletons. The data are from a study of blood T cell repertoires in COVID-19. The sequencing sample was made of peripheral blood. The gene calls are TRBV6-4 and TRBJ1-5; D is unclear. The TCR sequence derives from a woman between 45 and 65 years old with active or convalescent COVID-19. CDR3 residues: CASSDSTRFRSNQPQHF. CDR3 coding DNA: TGTGCCAGCAGTGACTCGACGCGGTTTCGGAGCAATCAGCCCCAGCATTTT.